The rows below give T cell receptor beta chains drawn from one sample of a study of technical replicates of blood from a handful of donors. Clones were sequenced by immunoSEQ multiplex PCR, and TCRdb holds only the in-frame ones, with some missing. Found here are 75,000 to 80,000 clones, 90% to 95% of them singletons; the top ten hold roughly 0.37%. Sequenced sample: T cells isolated from PBMCs. Every receptor here comes from a human donor in good health. The CDR3 runs from the conserved cysteine through the conserved F or W. The D gene is left open where the match is weak. Size tells how often a clone was seen (once, few, many) or the class of an expanded clone, and some rows leave it out.

clone_size	j_call	v_call	d_call	cdr3_nt	cdr3_aa
-	TRBJ1-5	TRBV9	TRBD1	TGTGCCAGCAGCGTAGATGGAGGGGGCCATTCAGGGCCCCAGCATTTT	CASSVDGGGHSGPQHF
-	TRBJ2-2	TRBV27	TRBD2	TGTGCCAGCAGACTAGCGGGGTCACCCGGCACCGGGGAGCTGTTTTTT	CASRLAGSPGTGELFF
-	TRBJ1-1	TRBV25-1	-	TGTGCCAGCAGCCATAGTTTGACTGAAGCTTTCTTT	CASSHSLTEAFF
-	TRBJ2-5	TRBV10-2	TRBD1	TGCGCCAGCAGTGAAACAGGGGGCTTGGGGGAGACCCAGTACTTC	CASSETGGLGETQYF
-	TRBJ2-1	TRBV11-2	-	TGTGCCAGCAGCCTGACTAGGAAGAATGAGCAGTTCTTC	CASSLTRKNEQFF
-	TRBJ2-3	TRBV7-2	-	TGTGCCAGCAGCCCGCAGGGAACAGATACGCAGTATTTT	CASSPQGTDTQYF
-	TRBJ2-2	TRBV9	-	TGTGCCAGCAGCGTAGACAGGCTCACCGGGGAGCTGTTTTTT	CASSVDRLTGELFF
-	TRBJ2-5	TRBV14	TRBD1	TGTGCCAGCAGCCAGAGACAGGGGGCAAGGGAGACCCAGTACTTC	CASSQRQGARETQYF
-	TRBJ2-1	TRBV13	-	TGTGCCAGCAGCTTAAGCCCCGTCCCGCTCCCCTCCTACAATGAGCAGTTCTTC	CASSLSPVPLPSYNEQFF
-	TRBJ2-7	TRBV2	-	TGTGCCAGCAGTGTTGCAGGGGCCTACGAGCAGTACTTC	CASSVAGAYEQYF
-	TRBJ2-2	TRBV7-6	-	TGTGCCAGCAGTCCCCAGGTAGGGGAGCTGTTTTTT	CASSPQVGELFF
once	TRBJ2-3	TRBV28	TRBD2	TGTGCCAGCAGTCTAGCGGGAGGGACCACAGATACGCAGTATTTT	CASSLAGGTTDTQYF
once	TRBJ1-4	TRBV11-2	TRBD1	TGTGCCAGCAGCTTAGGACAGGGGGCCCTTAATGAAAAACTGTTTTTT	CASSLGQGALNEKLFF
-	TRBJ1-2	TRBV11-3	TRBD1	TGTGCCAGCAGCCCATCGACAGCAGGGGGGAATAACTATGGCTACACCTTC	CASSPSTAGGNNYGYTF
-	TRBJ1-5	TRBV7-2	TRBD1	TGTGCCAGCAGCTCCGGGACAGAACCTCAGCCCCAGCATTTT	CASSSGTEPQPQHF
once	TRBJ1-5	TRBV27	-	TGTGCCAGCAGTTTGACTAAAACAGTTCTAGGTTATCAGCCCCAGCATTTT	CASSLTKTVLGYQPQHF
-	TRBJ1-1	TRBV7-8	-	TGTGCCAGCAGCTTAGTGGCGAACACTGAAGCTTTCTTT	CASSLVANTEAFF
-	TRBJ2-7	TRBV5-6	TRBD1	TGTGCCAGCAGCTGGGTTGACAGGGGCGATTACTACGAGCAGTACTTC	CASSWVDRGDYYEQYF
once	TRBJ2-1	TRBV29-1	-	TGCAGCGTTGACTCGTACAGGTCCACTACTCACGGCTACAATGAGCAGTTCTTC	CSVDSYRSTTHGYNEQFF
-	TRBJ1-2	TRBV30	-	TGTGCCTGGAGTCCGGGCTATGGCTACACCTTC	CAWSPGYGYTF
-	TRBJ1-5	TRBV4-1	-	TGCGCCAGCAGCCAAGACCGGACTGATACGTTGTATCAGCCCCAGCATTTT	CASSQDRTDTLYQPQHF
-	TRBJ1-2	TRBV6-5	TRBD1	TGTGCCAGCAGAGGACAGGGCCTCTATGGCTACACCTTC	CASRGQGLYGYTF
few	TRBJ2-2	TRBV27	-	TGTGCCAGCAGTTTATATGTCGCCGGGGAGCTGTTTTTT	CASSLYVAGELFF
-	TRBJ2-3	TRBV11-3	-	TGTGCCAGCAGCGATAGGGGCTGGGGATCAAGCACAGATACGCAGTATTTT	CASSDRGWGSSTDTQYF
-	TRBJ1-2	TRBV27	-	TGTGCCAGCAGTTCACTTACAGTGTTACATGGCTACACCTTC	CASSSLTVLHGYTF
-	TRBJ2-7	TRBV9	TRBD1	TGTGCCAGCAGCCTCCGCACAGGGGGCGCGTACGAGCAGTACTTC	CASSLRTGGAYEQYF
-	TRBJ2-3	TRBV7-2	TRBD2	TGTGCCAGCAGCCAGAGACTAGCGGGAGATACGCAGTATTTT	CASSQRLAGDTQYF
-	TRBJ1-2	TRBV30	TRBD1	TGTGCCTGGAGTGTACAGGGGGCTAACTATGGCTACACCTTC	CAWSVQGANYGYTF
-	TRBJ1-2	TRBV19	-	TGTGCCAGTAGTATAGATGTTCGAGCTAACTATGGCTACACCTTC	CASSIDVRANYGYTF
-	TRBJ2-4	TRBV7-9	TRBD1	TGTGCCAGCAGTCGGACAGGGGGGGACATTCAGTACTTC	CASSRTGGDIQYF
-	TRBJ1-1	TRBV2	-	TGTGCCATTCTAAACACTGAAGCTTTCTTT	CAILNTEAFF
-	TRBJ2-1	TRBV27	-	TGTGCCAGCAGGCAGGGGCATTTGGGGAATGAGCAGTTCTTC	CASRQGHLGNEQFF
-	TRBJ2-3	TRBV6-6	TRBD2	TGTGCCAGCAGCCCCGGGACTAGCGGGTTCACAGATACGCAGTATTTT	CASSPGTSGFTDTQYF
-	TRBJ2-7	TRBV4-1	-	TGCGCCAGCAGCTTGGAGGGACTCGGCACCTACGAGCAGTACTTC	CASSLEGLGTYEQYF
once	TRBJ2-7	TRBV19	TRBD2	TGTGCCAGTAGCCAAGGACTAGCGGGAGTCGAGCAGTACTTC	CASSQGLAGVEQYF
-	TRBJ2-7	TRBV2	TRBD1	TGTGCCAGCAGCGACAGGGCTTACGAGCAGTACTTC	CASSDRAYEQYF
-	TRBJ2-1	TRBV9	-	TGTGCCAGCAGCGTAGAGTGGCAGGGGAAACTCCCCTACAATGAGCAGTTCTTC	CASSVEWQGKLPYNEQFF
-	TRBJ1-1	TRBV7-8	-	TGTGCCAGCAGCTTAATTTCGGGGAACACTGAAGCTTTCTTT	CASSLISGNTEAFF
-	TRBJ1-4	TRBV6-1	TRBD1	TGTGCCAGCAGTGTTGTCAGGGGGGAAAAACTGTTTTTT	CASSVVRGEKLFF
-	TRBJ2-3	TRBV7-2	TRBD2	TGTGCCAGCAGCTATCGGACTAGCGCGGGAGATACGCAGTATTTT	CASSYRTSAGDTQYF
-	TRBJ1-4	TRBV9	TRBD1	TGTGCCAGCAGCGTTCGCCCGGTGACAGGGGGAGGAGAAAAACTGTTTTTT	CASSVRPVTGGGEKLFF
-	TRBJ2-3	TRBV4-1	TRBD1	TGCGCCAGCAGCCAATTAGGGGGCGGACCCACAGATACGCAGTATTTT	CASSQLGGGPTDTQYF
-	TRBJ2-7	TRBV5-4	TRBD2	TGTGCCAGCAGCTTGGAGGGACTAGTCTACGAGCAGTACTTC	CASSLEGLVYEQYF
once	TRBJ1-4	TRBV6-1	-	TGTGCCAGCAGTGAAACCCAGGGGATCGGTGAAAAACTGTTTTTT	CASSETQGIGEKLFF
-	TRBJ1-2	TRBV6-1	TRBD1	TGTGCCAGCAGTGAGGACAGGGCTCCTATCTATGGCTACACCTTC	CASSEDRAPIYGYTF
-	TRBJ2-7	TRBV21-1	-	TGTGCCAGCAGCACTCGACAGGGGACTATCTTACGCCCTCCCTTC	CASSTRQGTILRPPF
-	TRBJ1-1	TRBV5-1	-	TGCGCCAGCAGCTTGATGTCTCAGGGAGGGAACACTGAAGCTTTCTTT	CASSLMSQGGNTEAFF
-	TRBJ2-7	TRBV7-2	TRBD2	TGTGCCAGCAGCCCCGGGACTAGCGCTGGGGGGGGCGAGCAGTACTTC	CASSPGTSAGGGEQYF
once	TRBJ2-1	TRBV19	-	TGTGCCAGTAATTCCAGGCAAAGTTTATCCTACAATGAGCAGTTCTTC	CASNSRQSLSYNEQFF